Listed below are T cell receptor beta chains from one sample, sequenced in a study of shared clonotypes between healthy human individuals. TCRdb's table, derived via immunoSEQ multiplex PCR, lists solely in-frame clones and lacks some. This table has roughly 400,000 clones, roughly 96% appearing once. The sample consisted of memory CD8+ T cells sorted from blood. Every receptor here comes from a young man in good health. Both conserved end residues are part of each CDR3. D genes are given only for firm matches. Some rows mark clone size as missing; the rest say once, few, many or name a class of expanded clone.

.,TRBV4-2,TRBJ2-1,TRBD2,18,CASSQVSGRTSGYNEQFF,TGTGCCAGCAGCCAAGTATCGGGGAGGACTAGCGGCTACAATGAGCAGTTCTTC
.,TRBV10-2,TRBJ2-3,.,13,CASIYPGMDTQYF,TGCGCCAGCATTTACCCCGGGATGGATACGCAGTATTTT
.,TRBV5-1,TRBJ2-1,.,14,CASSFGTPYNEQFF,TGCGCCAGCAGCTTCGGGACGCCATACAATGAGCAGTTCTTC
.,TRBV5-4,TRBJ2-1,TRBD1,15,CASRGDRGAYNEQFF,TGTGCCAGCAGAGGAGACAGGGGCGCCTACAATGAGCAGTTCTTC
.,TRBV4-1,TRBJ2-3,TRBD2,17,CASSQDPTSGSTDTQYF,TGCGCCAGCAGCCAAGATCCAACTAGCGGATCCACAGATACGCAGTATTTT
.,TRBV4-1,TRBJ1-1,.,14,CASSQATTNTEAFF,TGCGCCAGCAGCCAGGCTACAACCAACACTGAAGCTTTCTTT
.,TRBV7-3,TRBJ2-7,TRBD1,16,CASSAPTGGVSYEQYF,TGTGCCAGCAGCGCCCCGACAGGGGGCGTCTCCTACGAGCAGTACTTC
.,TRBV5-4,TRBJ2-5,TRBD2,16,CASSSGSSGAEETQYF,TGTGCCAGCAGCTCCGGTTCCAGCGGGGCTGAAGAGACCCAGTACTTC
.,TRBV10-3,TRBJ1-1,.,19,CAISTGYRELAFMNTEAFF,TGTGCCATCAGTACAGGTTACAGGGAGCTGGCGTTCATGAACACTGAAGCTTTCTTT
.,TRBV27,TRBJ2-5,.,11,CASRTQETQYF,TGTGCCAGCAGAACCCAAGAGACCCAGTACTTC
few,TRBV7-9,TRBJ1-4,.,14,CASFPRRADEKLFF,TGTGCCAGCTTCCCTAGGAGGGCAGATGAAAAACTGTTTTTT
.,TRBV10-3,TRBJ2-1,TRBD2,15,CAISEAGGFYNEQFF,TGTGCCATCAGTGAAGCGGGAGGGTTCTACAATGAGCAGTTCTTC
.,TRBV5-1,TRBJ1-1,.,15,CASSGALSSNTEAFF,TGCGCCAGCAGCGGGGCACTCTCTTCGAACACTGAAGCTTTCTTT
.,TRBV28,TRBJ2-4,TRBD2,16,CASSFSGSGVKNIQYF,TGTGCCAGCAGTTTCTCGGGGAGCGGGGTCAAAAACATTCAGTACTTC
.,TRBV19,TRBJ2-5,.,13,CASSMDSQETQYF,TGTGCCAGTAGTATGGACAGCCAAGAGACCCAGTACTTC
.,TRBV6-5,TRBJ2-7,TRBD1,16,CASSYSYVQGVYEQYF,TGTGCCAGCAGTTACTCCTATGTACAGGGGGTCTACGAGCAGTACTTC
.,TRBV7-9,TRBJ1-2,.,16,CASSSVGGAVESGYTF,TGTGCCAGCAGCTCAGTGGGGGGCGCCGTTGAAAGTGGCTACACCTTC
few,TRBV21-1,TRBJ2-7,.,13,CASSKAWEGGLYF,TGTGCCAGCAGCAAAGCGTGGGAGGGAGGTTTGTACTTC
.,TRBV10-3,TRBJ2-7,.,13,CAISRPNAHEQYF,TGTGCCATCAGTAGACCCAACGCCCACGAGCAGTACTTC
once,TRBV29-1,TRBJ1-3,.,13,CSVVQSSGNTIYF,TGCAGCGTCGTACAGAGCTCTGGAAACACCATATATTTT
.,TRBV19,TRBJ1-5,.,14,CASSIGQRNQPQHF,TGTGCCAGTAGTATAGGGCAGCGCAATCAGCCCCAGCATTTT
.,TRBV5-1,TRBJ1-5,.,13,CASSRDANQPQHF,TGCGCCAGCAGCCGGGATGCCAATCAGCCCCAGCATTTT
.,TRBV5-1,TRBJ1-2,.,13,CASSFHSGYGYTF,TGCGCCAGCAGCTTTCACAGTGGGTATGGCTACACCTTC
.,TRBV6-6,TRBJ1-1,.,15,CASSYSTHRGEGAFF,TGTGCCAGCAGTTACTCGACTCACCGGGGAGAGGGAGCTTTCTTT
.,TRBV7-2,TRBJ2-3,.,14,CASSYSRVTDTQYF,TGTGCCAGCAGCTATTCGCGGGTCACAGATACGCAGTATTTT
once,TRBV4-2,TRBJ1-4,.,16,CASSQEISGVREKLFF,TGTGCCAGCAGCCAAGAAATCTCAGGGGTTAGGGAAAAACTGTTTTTT
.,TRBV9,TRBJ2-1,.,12,CASSVASHEQFF,TGTGCCAGCAGCGTAGCTAGTCATGAGCAGTTCTTC
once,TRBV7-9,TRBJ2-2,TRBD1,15,CASSTLDRDTGELFF,TGTGCCAGCAGCACCTTGGACAGGGACACCGGGGAGCTGTTTTTT
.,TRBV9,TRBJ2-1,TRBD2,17,CASSSRTSGASYNEQFF,TGTGCCAGCAGCTCACGGACTAGCGGAGCGTCCTACAATGAGCAGTTCTTC
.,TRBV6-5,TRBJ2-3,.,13,CASSPLGADTQYF,TGTGCCAGCAGTCCCTTAGGTGCAGATACGCAGTATTTT
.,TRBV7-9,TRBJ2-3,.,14,CASSLSGGSDTQYF,TGTGCCAGCAGCTTATCGGGGGGCTCAGATACGCAGTATTTT
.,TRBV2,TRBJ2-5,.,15,CASTDRGRQGETQYF,TGTGCCAGCACCGATCGGGGGAGGCAGGGTGAGACCCAGTACTTC
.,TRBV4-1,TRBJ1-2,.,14,CASSQASQLYGYTF,TGCGCCAGCAGCCAAGCTTCCCAGCTGTATGGCTACACCTTC